The 13 T cell receptor beta chains below come from one sample, sequenced in a study of cytomegalovirus exposure and HLA in healthy donors. The method was immunoSEQ multiplex PCR; TCRdb's version includes in-frame clones alone and lacks a portion of them. The sample records 35,000 to 55,000 clones, 80% to 95% being singletons. The sequencing input was PBMCs. The source is a woman younger than 30 in good health and CMV-seronegative.

This chain joins TRBV2 and TRBJ1-1, with D possibly being TRBD1 (6 bases). The germline V gene has CDR1 SNHLY and CDR2 FYNNEI. This CDR3 comprises 13 residues. Trimming cost V 9 bases and J 2 bases, with 13 bases left between them. The CDR3 DNA sequence: TGTGCCAGTAGGACAGAAGCTAACACTGAAGCTTTCTTT. Translating gives CASRTEANTEAFF. Looking up the rest from reference TRBV2 and TRBJ1-1 gives the full variable domain: EPEVTQTPSHQVTQMGQEVILRCVPISNHLYFYWYRQILGQKVEFLVSFYNNEISEKSEIFDDQFSVERPDGSNFTLKIRSTKLEDSAMYFCASRTEANTEAFFGQGTRLTVV.

The chain has TRBV27 and TRBJ1-5, with D tentatively TRBD1 (6 bases). Germline V gives CDR1 MNHEY, CDR2 SMNVEV (reference sequence). The CDR3 covers 14 residues. The V and J ends lost 3 bases and 6 bases respectively, with 12 bases between them. CDR3 residues: CASSFLTGSQPQHF. The CDR3 DNA reads as TGTGCCAGCAGTTTTCTTACAGGGAGTCAGCCCCAGCATTTT.

The chain is built from TRBV19 and TRBJ1-3, with 7 nucleotides matching TRBD1. Trimming at V came to 5 bases and at J to 0 bases, leaving 4 bases not matched to a gene. This CDR3 contains 15 residues. Germline V gives CDR1 LNHDA, CDR2 SQIVND (reference sequence). The CDR3 bases are TGTGCCAGTAGTGCCCGGGACAGCTCTGGAAACACCATATATTTT. It is translated as CASSARDSSGNTIYF. The whole variable domain, remainder taken from reference TRBV19 and TRBJ1-3, is DGGITQSPKYLFRKEGQNVTLSCEQNLNHDAMYWYRQDPGQGLRLIYYSQIVNDFQKGDIAEGYSVSREKKESFPLTVTSAQKNPTAFYLCASSARDSSGNTIYFGEGSWLTVV.

The chain recombines TRBV19 with TRBJ1-1, with a tentative D call TRBD1 (6 bases). From germline, CDR1 is LNHDA and CDR2 SQIVND (reference sequence). The CDR3 sequence is 13 residues long. Trimming took off 8 bases at V and 5 bases at J, with 15 bases between the two ends. CDR3 protein: CASVTRGGTEAFF. DNA for the CDR3: TGTGCCAGTGTAACTAGGGGGGGTACTGAAGCTTTCTTT.

In its sample, this clone was seen once. The chain joins TRBV5-4 to TRBJ1-2; D not resolved. This CDR3 comprises 12 residues. The V end lost 3 bases, the J end lost 8 bases, and 11 bases lay between the germline ends. CDR1 and CDR2 from the germline V gene are SGHNT and YYREEE (reference sequence). This CDR3 is CASSSEEYGYTF. The CDR3 DNA follows: TGTGCCAGCAGCTCAGAGGAATACGGCTACACCTTC.

The chain joins TRBV6-5 to TRBJ2-5, with TRBD2 matching over 12 bases. V trimming: 8 bases; J trimming: 3 bases; junction bases outside the gene matches: 1. The CDR3 is 13 residues long. The V gene's germline CDR1 is MNHEY and CDR2 SVGAGI. The CDR3 loop is CASASGGEETQYF. The CDR3 bases are TGTGCCAGCGCTAGCGGGGGGGAAGAGACCCAGTACTTC.

The chain has TRBV10-3 and TRBJ1-5; D is possibly TRBD1 (6 bases). Trimming cost V 2 bases and J 6 bases, with 11 bases left between them. This CDR3 is 14 amino acids long. CDR1 is ENHRY and CDR2 is SYGVKD in the germline V gene. The CDR3 nucleotides are TGTGCCATCAGTGAGGAGGCAGGGGTTCAGCCCCAGCATTTT. Protein sequence: CAISEEAGVQPQHF.

The V call is TRBV7-6, the J call TRBJ2-2; 10 bases line up with TRBD1. The V segment lost 5 bases and the J segment 5 bases; nucleotides outside the gene matches: 5. The CDR3 loop spans 15 amino acids. Per germline, CDR1 SGHVS and CDR2 FNYEAQ. The CDR3 nucleotides are TGTGCCAGCAGCCCCGGGACAGGGGAGACCGGGGAGCTGTTTTTT. Protein product: CASSPGTGETGELFF. The full variable domain, rest sourced from reference TRBV7-6 and TRBJ2-2, is GAGVSQSPRYKVTKRGQDVALRCDPISGHVSLYWYRQALGQGPEFLTYFNYEAQQDKSGLPNDRFSAERPEGSISTLTIQRTEQRDSAMYRCASSPGTGETGELFFGEGSRLTVL.

V is TRBV27 and J is TRBJ2-7; D possibly corresponds to TRBD2 (5 bases). Germline V gives CDR1 MNHEY, CDR2 SMNVEV (reference sequence). The CDR3 extends over 13 amino acids. V dropped 3 bases and J dropped 1 base, with 7 bases sitting between them. DNA for the CDR3: TGTGCCAGCAGTTTTGGAGGTTCCTACGAGCAGTACTTC. This sequence encodes CASSFGGSYEQYF.

This chain joins TRBV13 and TRBJ1-2, with 7 nucleotides matching TRBD1. From germline, CDR1 is PRHDT and CDR2 FYEKMQ (reference sequence). Trimming at V came to 4 bases and at J to 8 bases, leaving 10 bases not matched to a gene. This CDR3 is built from 14 residues. The chain's CDR3 is CASSSRQGVGGYTF. The CDR3 coding sequence is TGTGCCAGCAGCTCCCGCCAGGGGGTTGGCGGCTACACCTTC.

The V gene is TRBV6-1, the J gene TRBJ2-7; 9 nucleotides line up with TRBD1. Unmatched junction bases numbered 10, after V lost 6 bases and J lost 4 bases. The CDR3 is 15 amino acids. Germline CDR1 reads MNHNS; CDR2 reads SASEGT. In DNA form, the CDR3 reads TGTGCCAGCAGCCCAACGGGACAGGGTACGTACGAGCAGTACTTC. Protein sequence: CASSPTGQGTYEQYF.

The chain employs TRBV9 and TRBJ1-2, with 10 nucleotides matching TRBD1. The CDR3 consists of 15 residues. Germline V CDR1 and CDR2: SGDLS, YYNGEE. The ends lost 0 bases at V and 2 bases at J; junction bases unmatched: 1. The CDR3 region is CASSVAGQGNYGYTF. CDR3 DNA sequence: TGTGCCAGCAGCGTAGCGGGACAGGGGAACTATGGCTACACCTTC.

This clone was observed a single time. The chain recombines TRBV6-4 with TRBJ2-3; 7 bases map to TRBD1. Trimming cost V 0 bases and J 0 bases; bases outside gene matches: 0. CDR1 and CDR2 (germline): MRHNA, SNTAGT. This CDR3 spans 15 amino acids. The CDR3 nucleotides read TGTGCCAGCAGTGACTCGGACAGGAGCACAGATACGCAGTATTTT. Translating gives CASSDSDRSTDTQYF.